This T cell receptor (beta chain) was obtained from a study of T cell responses to AZD1222 COVID-19 vaccine. Details on this clone: The antigen remains unidentified.

V was clipped by 0 bases and J by 1 base, with 7 bases between them. The CDR3 consists of 14 residues. Looked up from germline, CDR1 is SGHRS and CDR2 is YFSETQ. Only in-frame clones appear in the TCRdb table, and some are missing; sequencing was by immunoSEQ multiplex PCR. Of around 260,000 clones listed, approximately 95% are singletons. General study results and limits: Unmutated regions of variants are reportedly targeted by nearly half of spike-specific TCRs.

The chain employs TRBV5-1 and TRBJ1-1; D uncertain. The receptor's source is an adult in good health. The specimen comprised peripheral blood, sampled on day 0 of AZD1222 vaccination. The CDR3 DNA follows: TGCGCCAGCAGCTTGGTGCAAGAGAACACTGAAGCTTTCTTT. Translated, it gives CASSLVQENTEAFF.